This T cell receptor beta chain was recovered during a study of blood T cell repertoires in COVID-19. At the level of the study: Donors in the United States, Italy and Spain gave samples during acute or convalescent COVID-19. PBMCs, B-cell-depleted T cells, or T cells were the source of the cDNA or gDNA that made up the material.

Original handling: By means of reference gene primer amplification, nucleated cell counts were estimated. The repertoire was sequenced with immunoSEQ multiplex PCR; TCRdb's copy has only in-frame clones and lacks some. The D gene and trimming were derived from the DNA, and the V and J assignments and clone size from that table. The sample records 50,000 to 70,000 clones, about 76% being singletons. Trimming cost V 5 bases and J 7 bases; bases outside gene matches: 14. Germline V CDR1 and CDR2: SEHNR, FQNEAQ (reference sequence). The CDR3 sequence is 17 residues long. V gene TRBV7-9 combines with J gene TRBJ2-1; 10 bases match TRBD2. Sequencing was done on a sample of peripheral blood. The receptor's source is a man in his fifties or sixties with active or convalescent COVID-19. The CDR3 nucleotides are TGTGCCAGCAGCCCACGGACAAGCGGGGGGGCTGGAAATGAGCAGTTCTTC. It translates to CASSPRTSGGAGNEQFF.